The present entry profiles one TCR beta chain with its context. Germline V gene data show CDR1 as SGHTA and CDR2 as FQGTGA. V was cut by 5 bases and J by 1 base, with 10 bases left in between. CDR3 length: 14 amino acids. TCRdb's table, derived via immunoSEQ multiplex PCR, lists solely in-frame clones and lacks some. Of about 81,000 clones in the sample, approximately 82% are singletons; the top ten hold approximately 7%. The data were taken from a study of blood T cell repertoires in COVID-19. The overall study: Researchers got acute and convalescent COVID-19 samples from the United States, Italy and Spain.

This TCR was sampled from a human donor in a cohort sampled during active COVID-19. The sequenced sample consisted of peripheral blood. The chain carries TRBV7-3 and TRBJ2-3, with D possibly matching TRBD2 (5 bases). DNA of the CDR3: TGTGCCAGCAGCGCTAGCTCCGGCACAGATACGCAGTATTTT. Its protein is CASSASSGTDTQYF.